This is a list of T cell receptor beta chains from one sample in a study of OX40 agonist ivuxolimab in advanced cancers. The data were produced by immunoSEQ multiplex PCR, yet TCRdb's version contains in-frame clones alone and is incomplete. The data hold 55,000 to 90,000 clones, with almost 90% observed a single time. The sequencing here drew on CD4+ or CD8+ T cells sorted from blood, taken in a trial of the OX40 agonist ivuxolimab. The receptors stem from an adult with an advanced solid tumor such as melanoma, head and neck, liver or kidney cancer. The CDR3 runs from the conserved cysteine through the conserved F or W. D genes are given only for firm matches. Expanded clones are given a class, and other clones once, few, many or no size at all.

>NA|TRBV11-1|TRBJ2-7|once
TGTGCCAGCAGCCAGGTGGCCGGATCTGGGGGGCAGTACTTC
CASSQVAGSGGQYF
>NA|TRBV30|TRBJ2-4|NA
TGTGCCTGGAGTGTAAACGAGAGGGGCATTCAGTACTTC
CAWSVNERGIQYF
>NA|TRBV2|TRBJ1-2|NA
TGTGCCAGCAGTGAAGTCAATATCTACGGCTACACCTTC
CASSEVNIYGYTF
>TRBD2|TRBV5-1|TRBJ2-1|once
TGCGCCAGCAGCTTGGCCGTTCTAGCGGGAGGCAATGAGCAGTTCTTC
CASSLAVLAGGNEQFF
>NA|TRBV2|TRBJ1-6|NA
TGTGCCAGCATGAGGGCCTATAATTCACCCCTCCACTTT
CASMRAYNSPLHF
>TRBD2|TRBV7-9|TRBJ2-5|NA
TGTGCCAGCAGCTCTCGACTAGCGGGTCAAGAGACCCAGTACTTC
CASSSRLAGQETQYF
>NA|TRBV7-3|TRBJ2-3|NA
TGTGCCAGCAGCTCCCGTTCAGATACGCAGTATTTT
CASSSRSDTQYF
>NA|TRBV11-2|TRBJ2-2|once
TGTGCCAGCAGCTTCGGCGGCGCTAACACCGGGGAGCTGTTTTTT
CASSFGGANTGELFF
>NA|TRBV7-3|TRBJ1-3|NA
TGTGCCAGCAGCTTGACAGCCTCTGGAAACACCATATATTTT
CASSLTASGNTIYF
>NA|TRBV2|TRBJ2-2|few
TGTGCCAGCAGTGGTCGGGAGTATACCGGGGAGCTGTTTTTT
CASSGREYTGELFF
>TRBD1|TRBV11-2|TRBJ2-1|NA
TGTGCCAGCAGCTCGGGACAGGGTAGTTTCGATGAGCAGTTCTTC
CASSSGQGSFDEQFF
>NA|TRBV29-1|TRBJ2-7|NA
TGCAGCGTTGAGGTTGGCGAGCAGTACTTC
CSVEVGEQYF
>NA|TRBV2|TRBJ2-4|NA
TGTGCCAGCCACACAGGGTTTACCAAAAACATTCAGTACTTC
CASHTGFTKNIQYF
>NA|TRBV7-2|TRBJ1-3|NA
TGTGCCAGCAGCTTAGGTTCTTACTCTGGAAACACCATATATTTT
CASSLGSYSGNTIYF